One sample yielded the 18 T cell receptor beta chains listed below, sequenced in a study of OX40 agonist ivuxolimab in advanced cancers. Sequencing was performed with immunoSEQ multiplex PCR; in TCRdb, only in-frame clones are kept and a portion is missing. The repertoire has around 63,000 clones, 75% to 85% of them found once; the top ten carry about a tenth. The sequences come from CD4+ or CD8+ T cells sorted from blood, collected in a trial of the OX40 agonist ivuxolimab. These receptors originate from an adult with an advanced solid tumor such as melanoma, head and neck, liver or kidney cancer.

The chain has TRBV9 and TRBJ1-1; unclear D gene. The CDR3 is 13 residues long. Germline lookup yields CDR1 SGDLS and CDR2 YYNGEE. Trimming shortened V by 4 bases and J by 1 base, and 8 bases separated the two germline ends. This chain's CDR3 is CASSPGGNTEAFF. CDR3 in DNA: TGTGCCAGCAGCCCGGGAGGGAACACTGAAGCTTTCTTT.

This chain links TRBV5-4 with TRBJ1-2; 7 positions match TRBD1. Losses at the gene ends were 3 bases for V and 4 bases for J; bases not matched to a gene: 6. CDR3 length: 14 amino acids. Germline values: CDR1 SGHNT, CDR2 YYREEE (reference sequence). The CDR3 spells CASSSPTGLYGYTF. DNA of the CDR3: TGTGCCAGCAGCTCCCCGACAGGGCTCTATGGCTACACCTTC.

The chain joins TRBV28 to TRBJ2-7; no clear D gene. The CDR3 is made up of 12 amino acids. Germline CDR1 is MDHEN and CDR2 is SYDVKM. V was trimmed by 5 bases and J by 6 bases, leaving 11 bases between them. The CDR3 nucleotides are TGTGCCAGCAGTCTCTCCCCGGCCGAGCAGTACTTC. This translates into CASSLSPAEQYF.

V usage is TRBV27 and J usage is TRBJ2-7; 10 bases map to TRBD1. V was pared by 8 bases and J by 3 bases, with 19 bases of the junction left unmatched. The CDR3 is 18 amino acids. CDR1 is MNHEY and CDR2 is SMNVEV in the germline V gene (reference sequence). The CDR3 region has the DNA TGTGCCAGCCGGATGAGTTTTCACACGGACAGGGGGTTCTACGAGCAGTACTTC. It specifies CASRMSFHTDRGFYEQYF.

The V and J genes are TRBV5-1 and TRBJ2-3; 13 bases are shared with TRBD2. V was clipped by 7 bases and J by 0 bases; unmatched bases: 5. Germline V gives CDR1 SGHRS, CDR2 YFSETQ. The CDR3 sequence is 16 residues long. The CDR3 nucleotides read TGCGCCAGCCAGATACTAGCGGGGGGGAGCACAGATACGCAGTATTTT. Amino acids: CASQILAGGSTDTQYF. Full variable domain (rest looked up from reference TRBV5-1 and TRBJ2-3): KAGVTQTPRYLIKTRGQQVTLSCSPISGHRSVSWYQQTPGQGLQFLFEYFSETQRNKGNFPGRFSGRQFSNSRSEMNVSTLELGDSALYLCASQILAGGSTDTQYFGPGTRLTVL.

V gene TRBV12-5 combines with J gene TRBJ2-3, with 15 bases aligning to TRBD2. CDR3 length: 19 amino acids. Germline assignment: CDR1 LGHNT and CDR2 FRNRAP. The V and J ends lost 7 bases and 4 bases, in that order; junction bases with no gene match: 15. The CDR3 DNA follows: TGTGCTAGTGCCTTAGGGTTGGCGGGACTAGCGGGAGGTGCAGATACGCAGTATTTT. Translated: CASALGLAGLAGGADTQYF.

V usage is TRBV4-1 and J usage is TRBJ2-1; D gene uncertain. The V gene's germline CDR1 is MGHRA and CDR2 YSYEKL. V lost 1 base, J lost 3 bases, and 10 bases lay in between. The CDR3 has 15 residues. The DNA for the CDR3 is TGCGCCAGCAGCCAAGGTAGTAAGCTCTACAATGAGCAGTTCTTC. Amino acid sequence: CASSQGSKLYNEQFF.

The chain carries TRBV27 and TRBJ2-1; possible D gene TRBD1, 5 bases. The germline CDR1 and CDR2 sequences are MNHEY and SMNVEV (reference sequence). Trimming stripped 7 bases from V and 2 bases from J, with 15 bases between. The CDR3 loop spans 15 amino acids. The CDR3 nucleotides are TGTGCCAGCACCTCGGCCGAGACAGCCTACAATGAGCAGTTCTTC. Protein sequence: CASTSAETAYNEQFF.

The chain recombines TRBV7-9 with TRBJ2-5; tentatively, D is TRBD1 (5 bases). Trimming left V 5 bases short and J 1 base short, with 14 bases between. From germline, CDR1 is SEHNR and CDR2 FQNEAQ (reference sequence). The CDR3 extends over 15 amino acids. CDR3 region: CASSLRYRGQETQYF. The CDR3 DNA sequence: TGTGCCAGCAGCCTCCGATATAGGGGCCAAGAGACCCAGTACTTC.

J is TRBJ2-7 and V is TRBV28, with D tentatively TRBD1 or TRBD2 (5 bases each). V lost 4 bases, J lost 3 bases, and 10 bases lay in between. CDR3 length equals 13 residues. CDR1 is MDHEN and CDR2 is SYDVKM in the germline V gene. The CDR3 DNA reads TGTGCCAGCAGTTCCGGGGCCCTCTACGAGCAGTACTTC. Encoded protein: CASSSGALYEQYF.

The CDR3 is CASSPQGVETQYF. The DNA of the CDR3 is TGTGCCAGCTCACCACAGGGTGTTGAGACCCAGTACTTC. This chain connects TRBV18 to TRBJ2-5; D gene unclear. This CDR3 is 13 amino acids long. The ends were cut back, 1 base at V and 5 bases at J, with 8 bases in the middle. Germline V CDR1 and CDR2: KGHSH, LQKENI. The full variable domain, rest sourced from reference TRBV18 and TRBJ2-5, is NAGVMQNPRHLVRRRGQEARLRCSPMKGHSHVYWYRQLPEEGLKFMVYLQKENIIDESGMPKERFSAEFPKEGPSILRIQQVVRGDSAAYFCASSPQGVETQYFGPGTRLLVL.

V and J are TRBV28 and TRBJ2-1, with D possibly matching TRBD1 (6 bases). The CDR3 length is 13 residues. Per the germline V gene, CDR1 is MDHEN and CDR2 is SYDVKM. The V end lost 6 bases, the J end lost 9 bases, and 15 bases lay between the germline ends. The DNA of the CDR3 is TGTGCCAGCAGACGAGCAAAAGGGGGTGAGCAGTTCTTC. Protein product: CASRRAKGGEQFF.

This chain joins TRBV28 and TRBJ1-6; no definite D call. Germline CDR1 and CDR2: MDHEN and SYDVKM. Trimming stripped 8 bases from V and 0 bases from J, with 20 bases between. CDR3 size: 18 residues. CDR3: CASQDSHGLGSYNSPLHF. For the CDR3, the DNA is TGTGCCAGCCAGGATTCCCATGGCCTGGGCTCCTATAATTCACCCCTCCACTTT.

Here the CDR3 reads CASSQATVLQETQYF. The DNA for the CDR3 is TGTGCCAGCAGCCAAGCGACGGTCCTCCAAGAGACCCAGTACTTC. The J gene is TRBJ2-5, the V gene TRBV7-2; D remains ambiguous. CDR3 length equals 15 residues. V was pared by 5 bases and J by 1 base, with 14 bases between. Germline values: CDR1 SGHTA, CDR2 FQGNSA. The full variable domain, rest sourced from reference TRBV7-2 and TRBJ2-5, is GAGVSQSPSNKVTEKGKDVELRCDPISGHTALYWYRQSLGQGLEFLIYFQGNSAPDKSGLPSDRFSAERTGGSVSTLTIQRTQQEDSAVYLCASSQATVLQETQYFGPGTRLLVL.

The chain couples TRBV5-1 to TRBJ2-7; TRBD2 matches 7 bases. CDR3 length: 15 residues. V shed 5 bases, J shed 2 bases, and the junction held 10 bases outside the gene matches. CDR1 is SGHRS, CDR2 YFSETQ, per germline. For the CDR3, the DNA is TGCGCCAGCAGTCTGGGCGGGGGAAATCCCTACGAGCAGTACTTC. Translation: CASSLGGGNPYEQYF.

V gene TRBV27 combines with J gene TRBJ2-7, with unresolved D. The V gene's germline CDR1 is MNHEY and CDR2 SMNVEV (reference sequence). The CDR3 has 13 amino acids. V gave up 2 bases and J gave up 3 bases, with 8 bases separating them. This chain's CDR3 is CASSLNQNYEQYF. The CDR3 nucleotides are TGTGCCAGCAGTTTAAACCAAAACTACGAGCAGTACTTC.

This sequence joins TRBV6-1 and TRBJ2-2, with 9 bases matching TRBD1. Germline V gene sequence: CDR1 MNHNS, CDR2 SASEGT. CDR3 length equals 14 residues. Losses at the gene ends were 7 bases for V and 3 bases for J; bases not matched to a gene: 3. The CDR3 region is CASTGQGYTGELFF. In DNA form, the CDR3 reads TGTGCCAGCACGGGACAGGGATACACCGGGGAGCTGTTTTTT.

V gene TRBV4-3 combines with J gene TRBJ2-7, with 9 bases fitting TRBD1. Germline loops: CDR1 LGHNA, CDR2 YSLEER. The CDR3 totals 14 residues. The ends lost 4 bases at V and 1 base at J; junction bases unmatched: 2. In DNA, the CDR3 is TGCGCCAGCAGCCCAGGGACAGGGTCCTACGAGCAGTACTTC. It encodes CASSPGTGSYEQYF.